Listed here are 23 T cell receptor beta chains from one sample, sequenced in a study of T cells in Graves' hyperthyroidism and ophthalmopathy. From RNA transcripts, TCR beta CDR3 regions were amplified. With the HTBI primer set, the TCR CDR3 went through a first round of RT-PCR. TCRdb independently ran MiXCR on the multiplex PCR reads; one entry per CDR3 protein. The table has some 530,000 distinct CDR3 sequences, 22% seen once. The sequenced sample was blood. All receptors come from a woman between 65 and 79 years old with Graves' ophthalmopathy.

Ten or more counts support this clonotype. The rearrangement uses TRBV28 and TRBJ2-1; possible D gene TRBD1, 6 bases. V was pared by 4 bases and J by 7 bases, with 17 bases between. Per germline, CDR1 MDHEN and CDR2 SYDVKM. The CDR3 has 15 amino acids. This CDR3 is CASSSPARGGNEQFF. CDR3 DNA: TGTGCCAGCAGTTCCCCCGCCAGGGGTGGAAATGAGCAGTTCTTC.

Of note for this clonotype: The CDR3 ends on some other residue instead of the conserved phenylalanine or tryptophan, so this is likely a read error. CDR3 sequence (DNA): TGTGCCACCAGCAGAGAGTCTAGCGGGTCCTACAATGAGCAGTTCCTC. As protein: CATSRESSGSYNEQFL. The V gene is TRBV15, the J gene TRBJ2-1, with 8 bases that match TRBD2. This CDR3 has 16 residues. Looked up from germline, CDR1 is LNHNV and CDR2 is YYDKDF (reference sequence). V was pared by 0 bases and J by 1 base, with 2 bases of the junction left unmatched.

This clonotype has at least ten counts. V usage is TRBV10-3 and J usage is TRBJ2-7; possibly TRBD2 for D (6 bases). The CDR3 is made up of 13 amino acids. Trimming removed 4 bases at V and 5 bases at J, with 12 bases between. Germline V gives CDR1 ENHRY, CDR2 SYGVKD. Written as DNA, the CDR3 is TGTGCCATCAGTGGCCTAGCGCGCAACGAGCAGTACTTC. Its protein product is CAISGLARNEQYF.

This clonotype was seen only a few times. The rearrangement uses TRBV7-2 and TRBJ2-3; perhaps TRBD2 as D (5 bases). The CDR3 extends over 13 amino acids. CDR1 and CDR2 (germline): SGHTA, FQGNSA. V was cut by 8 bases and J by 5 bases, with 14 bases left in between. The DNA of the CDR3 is TGTGCCAGCCCTCTATCGGAGGTAGATACGCAGTATTTT. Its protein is CASPLSEVDTQYF.

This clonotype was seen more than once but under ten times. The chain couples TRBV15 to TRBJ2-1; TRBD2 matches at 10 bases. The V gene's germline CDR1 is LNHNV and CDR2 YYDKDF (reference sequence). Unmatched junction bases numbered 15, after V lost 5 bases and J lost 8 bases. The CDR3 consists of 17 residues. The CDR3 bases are TGTGCCACCAGCCCTCAACCCCGACTAGCGGGTGTGGATGAGCAGTTCTTC. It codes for CATSPQPRLAGVDEQFF.

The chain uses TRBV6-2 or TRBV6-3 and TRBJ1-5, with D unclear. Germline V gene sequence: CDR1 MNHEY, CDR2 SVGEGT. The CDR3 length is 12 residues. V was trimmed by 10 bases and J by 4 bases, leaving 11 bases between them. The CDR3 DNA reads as TGTGCCACCACGCGGAGGAATCAGCCCCAGCATTTT. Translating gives CATTRRNQPQHF.

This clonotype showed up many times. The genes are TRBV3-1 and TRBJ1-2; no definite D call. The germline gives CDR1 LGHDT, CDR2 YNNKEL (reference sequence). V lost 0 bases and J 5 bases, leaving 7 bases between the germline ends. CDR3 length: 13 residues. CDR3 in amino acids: CASSQDFRYGYTF. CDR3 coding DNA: TGTGCCAGCAGCCAAGATTTCCGTTATGGCTACACCTTC.

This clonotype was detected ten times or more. The CDR3 DNA reads TGTGCCAGCAGTGGAGAGGGGCCATATAATTCACCCCTCCACTTT. Its translation: CASSGEGPYNSPLHF. V gene TRBV2 combines with J gene TRBJ1-6, with D maybe TRBD1 (5 bases). The CDR3 is made up of 15 amino acids. Germline CDR1 reads SNHLY; CDR2 reads FYNNEI. Trimming pared 4 bases from V and 4 bases from J, leaving 11 bases between.

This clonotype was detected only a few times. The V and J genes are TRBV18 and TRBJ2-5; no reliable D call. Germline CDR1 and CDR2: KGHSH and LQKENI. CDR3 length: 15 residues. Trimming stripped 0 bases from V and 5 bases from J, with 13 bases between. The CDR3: CASSPPMRSGETQYF. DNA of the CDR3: TGTGCCAGCTCACCACCGATGCGGTCCGGGGAGACCCAGTACTTC.

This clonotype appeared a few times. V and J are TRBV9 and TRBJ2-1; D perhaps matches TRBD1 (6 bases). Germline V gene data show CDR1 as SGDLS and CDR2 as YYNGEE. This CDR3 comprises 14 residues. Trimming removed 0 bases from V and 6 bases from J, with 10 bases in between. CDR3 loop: CASSVAGDVNEQFF. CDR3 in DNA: TGTGCCAGCAGCGTAGCAGGGGACGTCAATGAGCAGTTCTTC.

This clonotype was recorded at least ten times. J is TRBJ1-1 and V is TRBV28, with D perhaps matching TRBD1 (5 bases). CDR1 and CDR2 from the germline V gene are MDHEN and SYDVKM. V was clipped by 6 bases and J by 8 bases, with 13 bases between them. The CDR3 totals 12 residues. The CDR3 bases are TGTGCCAGCAGCTGGGCGGGGGACGAAGCTTTCTTT. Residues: CASSWAGDEAFF.

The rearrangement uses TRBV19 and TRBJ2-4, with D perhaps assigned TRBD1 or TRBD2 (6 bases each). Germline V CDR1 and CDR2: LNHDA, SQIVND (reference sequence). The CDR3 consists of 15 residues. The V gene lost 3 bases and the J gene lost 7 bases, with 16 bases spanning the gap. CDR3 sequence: CASSIEGGRVNIQYF. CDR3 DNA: TGTGCCAGTAGTATCGAGGGGGGACGAGTGAACATTCAGTACTTC.

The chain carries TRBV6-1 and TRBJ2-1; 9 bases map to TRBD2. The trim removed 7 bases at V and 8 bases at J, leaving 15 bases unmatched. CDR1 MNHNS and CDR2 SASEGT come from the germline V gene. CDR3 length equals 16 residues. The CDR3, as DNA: TGTGCCAGCACCCAAGAGCGTGCACTAGCGGGCCATGAGCAGTTCTTC. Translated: CASTQERALAGHEQFF.

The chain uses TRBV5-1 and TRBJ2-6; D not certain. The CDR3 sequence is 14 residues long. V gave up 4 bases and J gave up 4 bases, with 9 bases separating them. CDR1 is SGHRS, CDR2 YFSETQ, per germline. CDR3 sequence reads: CASSPLSGANVLTF. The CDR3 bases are TGCGCCAGCAGCCCTCTGTCAGGGGCCAACGTCCTGACTTTC.

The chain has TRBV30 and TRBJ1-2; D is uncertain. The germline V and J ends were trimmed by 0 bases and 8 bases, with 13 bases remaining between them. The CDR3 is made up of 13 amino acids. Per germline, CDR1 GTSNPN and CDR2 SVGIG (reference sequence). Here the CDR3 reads CAWSVVLMGGYTF. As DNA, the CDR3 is TGTGCCTGGAGTGTCGTGCTCATGGGGGGCTACACCTTC. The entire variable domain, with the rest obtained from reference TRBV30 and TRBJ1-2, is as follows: SQTIHQWPATLVQPVGSPLSLECTVEGTSNPNLYWYRQAAGRGLQLLFYSVGIGQISSEVPQNLSASRPQDRQFILSSKKLLLSDSGFYLCAWSVVLMGGYTFGSGTRLTVV.

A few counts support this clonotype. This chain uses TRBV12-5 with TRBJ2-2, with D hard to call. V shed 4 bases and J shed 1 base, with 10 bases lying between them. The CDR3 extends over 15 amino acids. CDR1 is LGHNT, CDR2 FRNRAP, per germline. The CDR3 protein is CASGSRTGNTGELFF. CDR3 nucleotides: TGTGCTAGTGGTTCCCGGACGGGGAACACCGGGGAGCTGTTTTTT.

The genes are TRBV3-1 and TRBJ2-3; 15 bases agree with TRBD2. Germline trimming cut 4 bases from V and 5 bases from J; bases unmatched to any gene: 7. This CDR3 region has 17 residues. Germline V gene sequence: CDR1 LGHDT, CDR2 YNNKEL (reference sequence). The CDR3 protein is CASSLGLAGGPIDTQYF. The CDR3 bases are TGTGCCAGCAGCCTCGGACTAGCGGGAGGGCCGATAGATACGCAGTATTTT.

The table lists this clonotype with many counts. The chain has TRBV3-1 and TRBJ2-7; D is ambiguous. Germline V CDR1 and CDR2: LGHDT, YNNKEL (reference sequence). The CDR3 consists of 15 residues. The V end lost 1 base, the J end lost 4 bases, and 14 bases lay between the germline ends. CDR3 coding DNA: TGTGCCAGCAGCCAAGCAGGACCGGCGCTGTACGAGCAGTACTTC. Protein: CASSQAGPALYEQYF.

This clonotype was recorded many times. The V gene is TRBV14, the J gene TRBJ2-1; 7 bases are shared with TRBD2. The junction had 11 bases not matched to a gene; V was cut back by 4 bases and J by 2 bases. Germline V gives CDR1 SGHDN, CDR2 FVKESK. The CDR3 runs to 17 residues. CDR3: CASSPIAGGRAYNEQFF. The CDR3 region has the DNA TGTGCCAGCAGCCCTATAGCGGGCGGGAGAGCCTACAATGAGCAGTTCTTC.

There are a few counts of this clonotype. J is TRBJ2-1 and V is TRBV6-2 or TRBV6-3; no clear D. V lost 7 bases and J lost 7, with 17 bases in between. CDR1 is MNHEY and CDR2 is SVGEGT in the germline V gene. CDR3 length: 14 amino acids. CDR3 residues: CASTPDGVINEQFF. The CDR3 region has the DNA TGTGCCAGCACCCCGGACGGTGTAATTAATGAGCAGTTCTTC.

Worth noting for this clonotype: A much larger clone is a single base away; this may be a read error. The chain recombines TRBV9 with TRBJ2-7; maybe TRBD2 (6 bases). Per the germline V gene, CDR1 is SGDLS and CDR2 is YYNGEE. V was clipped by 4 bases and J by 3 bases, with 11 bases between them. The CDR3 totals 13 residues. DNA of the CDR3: TGTGCCAGCAGCTCGGGACTTTACTACGAGCAGTACTTC. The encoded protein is CASSSGLYYEQYF. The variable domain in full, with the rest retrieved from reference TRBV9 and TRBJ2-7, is DSGVTQTPKHLITATGQRVTLRCSPRSGDLSVYWYQQSLDQGLQFLIQYYNGEERAKGNILERFSAQQFPDLHSELNLSSLELGDSALYFCASSSGLYYEQYFGPGTRLTVT.

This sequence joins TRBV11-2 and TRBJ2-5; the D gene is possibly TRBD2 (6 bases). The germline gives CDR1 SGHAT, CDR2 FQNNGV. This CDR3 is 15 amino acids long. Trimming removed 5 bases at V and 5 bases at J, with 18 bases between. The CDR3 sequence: CASSPAGTVLETQYF. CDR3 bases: TGTGCCAGCAGCCCAGCGGGCACAGTATTGGAGACCCAGTACTTC.

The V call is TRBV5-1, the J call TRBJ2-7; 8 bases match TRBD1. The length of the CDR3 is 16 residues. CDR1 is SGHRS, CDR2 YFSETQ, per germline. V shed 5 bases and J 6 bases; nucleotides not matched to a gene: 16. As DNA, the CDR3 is TGCGCCAGCAGTTGGACAGGGATTGGCGATTATCCCGAGCAGTACTTC. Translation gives CASSWTGIGDYPEQYF.